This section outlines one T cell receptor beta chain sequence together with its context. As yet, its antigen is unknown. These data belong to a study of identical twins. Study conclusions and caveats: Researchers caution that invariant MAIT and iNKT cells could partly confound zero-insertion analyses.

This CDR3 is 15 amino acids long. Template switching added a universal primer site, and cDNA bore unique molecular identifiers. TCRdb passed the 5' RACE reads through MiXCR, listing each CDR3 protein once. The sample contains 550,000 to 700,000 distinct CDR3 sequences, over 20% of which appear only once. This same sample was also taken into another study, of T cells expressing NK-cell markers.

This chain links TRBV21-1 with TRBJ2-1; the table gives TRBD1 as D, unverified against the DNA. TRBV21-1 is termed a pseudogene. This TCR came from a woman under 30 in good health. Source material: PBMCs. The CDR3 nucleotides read TGTGCCCTAGTACTGTTGGGGGGAGTGGTGAATGAGCAGTTCTTC. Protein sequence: CALVLLGGVVNEQFF.